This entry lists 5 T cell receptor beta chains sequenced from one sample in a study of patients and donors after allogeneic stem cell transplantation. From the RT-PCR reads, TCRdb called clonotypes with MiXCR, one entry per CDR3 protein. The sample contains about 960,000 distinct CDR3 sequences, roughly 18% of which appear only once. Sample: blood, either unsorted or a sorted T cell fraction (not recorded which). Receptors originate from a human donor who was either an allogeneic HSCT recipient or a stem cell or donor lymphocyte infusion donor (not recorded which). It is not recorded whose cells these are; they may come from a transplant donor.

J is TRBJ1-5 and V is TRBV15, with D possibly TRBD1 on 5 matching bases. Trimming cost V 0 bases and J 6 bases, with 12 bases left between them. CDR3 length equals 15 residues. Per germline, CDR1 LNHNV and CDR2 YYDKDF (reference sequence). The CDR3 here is CATSRDQGHGQPQHF. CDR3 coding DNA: TGTGCCACCAGCAGAGATCAGGGTCATGGTCAGCCCCAGCATTTT.

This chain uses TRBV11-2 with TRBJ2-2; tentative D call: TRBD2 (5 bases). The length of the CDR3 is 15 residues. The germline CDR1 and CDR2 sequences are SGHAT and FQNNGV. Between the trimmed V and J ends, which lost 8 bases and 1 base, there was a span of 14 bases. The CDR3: CASRESGWNTGELFF. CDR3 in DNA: TGTGCCAGCCGGGAATCCGGGTGGAACACCGGGGAGCTGTTTTTT.

CDR3 bases: TGCAGTGCCATGGGACAGGGGAATCAGCCCCAGCATTTT. It encodes CSAMGQGNQPQHF. The V and J genes are TRBV20-1 and TRBJ1-5; 10 nucleotides line up with TRBD1. Germline loops: CDR1 DFQATT, CDR2 SNEGSKA (reference sequence). V dropped 6 bases and J dropped 4; count of bases not matched to a gene: 3. The CDR3 has 13 residues.

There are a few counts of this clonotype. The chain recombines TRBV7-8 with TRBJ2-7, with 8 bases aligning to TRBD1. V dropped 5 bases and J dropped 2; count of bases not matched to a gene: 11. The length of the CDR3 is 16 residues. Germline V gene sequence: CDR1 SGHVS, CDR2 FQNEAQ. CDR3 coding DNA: TGTGCCAGCAGCCAATCGACAGGGGAAGGGACCTACGAGCAGTACTTC. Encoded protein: CASSQSTGEGTYEQYF.

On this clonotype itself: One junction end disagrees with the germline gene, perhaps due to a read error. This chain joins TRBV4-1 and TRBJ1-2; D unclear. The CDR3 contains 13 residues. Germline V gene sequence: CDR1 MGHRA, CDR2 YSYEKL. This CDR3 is CASSQEEIHGYAF. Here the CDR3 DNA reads TGCGCCAGCAGCCAAGAGGAGATCCATGGCTACGCCTTC.